This T cell receptor beta chain was sequenced for a study of cytomegalovirus exposure and HLA in healthy donors. Study outcomes and limitations: In vitro assays verified that a few CMV-associated chains recognized CMV antigens specifically. A classifier reportedly called cytomegalovirus status with high sensitivity and specificity.

Turning to this clone: Its antigen is unidentified.

The table came from immunoSEQ multiplex PCR; TCRdb's copy has only in-frame clones and leaves some out. Of approximately 270,000 clones in the sample, around 86% were seen once. V shed 5 bases and J 4 bases; nucleotides not matched to a gene: 12. This CDR3 has 15 residues. In germline, CDR1 is SGHRS, CDR2 YFSETQ. The chain couples TRBV5-1 to TRBJ2-7, with TRBD2 identical over 7 bases. Sequencing was carried out using PBMCs. The receptor was derived from a woman aged 18-29 years in good health and CMV-seronegative. The CDR3 region is CASSPVPGGSYEQYF. The CDR3 DNA reads as TGCGCCAGCAGTCCCGTCCCCGGCGGGAGTTACGAGCAGTACTTC.